These 27 T cell receptor beta chains share one sample of origin, sequenced in a study of spatial heterogeneity in lung cancer. Findings and caveats of the study: Counts of expanded alpha and beta TCRs within tumors tracked the tumor nonsynonymous mutation count.

Specified time point: sample taken at primary tumor resection. The antigens of these receptors remain unknown. TCRdb independently ran MiXCR on the 5' RACE reads; one entry per CDR3 protein. In the table there are about 10,000 distinct CDR3 sequences, about 8% of which are singletons. This specimen was lung tumor tissue, taken at surgery. These receptors were collected from a male donor with early-stage non-small cell lung cancer.

This clonotype was picked up a small number of times. This rearrangement joins TRBV20-1 to TRBJ2-4; TRBD1 matches 7 bases. The CDR3 extends over 14 amino acids. CDR1 and CDR2 from the germline V gene are DFQATT and SNEGSKA (reference sequence). The junction had 11 bases not matched to a gene; V was cut back by 5 bases and J by 7 bases. This chain's CDR3 is CSAPRTGDWNIQYF. In DNA form, the CDR3 reads TGCAGTGCTCCCCGGACAGGAGATTGGAACATTCAGTACTTC.

This clonotype showed up just a few times. This CDR3 is missing its conserved last phenylalanine or tryptophan, likely due to a read error. J is TRBJ2-3 and V is TRBV24-1, with 7 bases fitting TRBD2. From germline, CDR1 is KGHDR and CDR2 SFDVKD. With V trimmed by 3 bases and J by 2 bases, 4 bases remained unmatched. This CDR3 is built from 15 residues. CDR3 loop: CATSDGSGYTDTQYC. The CDR3 DNA follows: TGTGCCACCAGTGATGGTAGCGGGTACACAGATACGCAGTATTGT.

This clonotype was seen a handful of times. The chain uses TRBV7-2 and TRBJ2-7; 9 nucleotides align to TRBD2. Trimming took 5 bases from V and 2 from J; bases not matched to a gene: 7. Germline V gene sequence: CDR1 SGHTA, CDR2 FQGNSA. The CDR3 has 15 residues. CDR3 nucleotide sequence: TGTGCCAGCAGCCCCAGCGGGGGGCAGACCTACGAGCAGTACTTC. This sequence encodes CASSPSGGQTYEQYF.

This clonotype was picked up a small number of times. The CDR3 coding sequence is TGTGCCAGCAGCGCCGGGACTTACTACAATGAGCAGTTCTTC. As protein: CASSAGTYYNEQFF. The chain has TRBV9 and TRBJ2-1; D might be TRBD2 (6 bases). Trimming took off 3 bases at V and 3 bases at J, with 10 bases between the two ends. The germline CDR1 and CDR2 sequences are SGDLS and YYNGEE. CDR3 length: 14 amino acids.

This clonotype has just a few counts. V gene TRBV5-5 combines with J gene TRBJ2-2; 9 bases match TRBD2. V was clipped by 2 bases and J by 4 bases; unmatched bases: 12. The germline gives CDR1 SGHKS, CDR2 YYEKEE (reference sequence). This CDR3 region has 18 residues. The DNA of the CDR3 is TGTGCCAGCAGCTTAGTACCGGGACTAGCCAGAGGCACCGGGGAGCTGTTTTTT. The encoded protein is CASSLVPGLARGTGELFF.

This rearrangement joins TRBV6-1 to TRBJ2-1; possibly TRBD1 or TRBD2 for D (5 bases each). CDR3 size: 14 residues. The germline V and J ends were trimmed by 11 bases and 0 bases, with 14 bases remaining between them. Germline assignment: CDR1 MNHNS and CDR2 SASEGT. The CDR3 nucleotides read TGTGCCTGCCGTTCGGGACCCTCCTACAATGAGCAGTTCTTC. Its translation is CACRSGPSYNEQFF.

About this clonotype: This may be a read error: a much more frequent sequence differs by one nucleotide. The chain has TRBV5-1 and TRBJ2-7; weak D call: TRBD2 (6 bases). This CDR3 has 15 amino acids. The V gene's germline CDR1 is SGHRS and CDR2 YFSETQ. Trimming removed 4 bases at V and 0 bases at J, with 14 bases between. CDR3 DNA: TGCGCCAGCAGCAAAACTCGGGAGTTCTCCTACGAGCAGTACTTC. Translating it yields CASSKTREFSYEQYF.

This clonotype was found a few times. This chain links TRBV7-2 with TRBJ2-5, with D unresolved. V was clipped by 5 bases and J by 5 bases, with 15 bases between them. Germline CDR1 is SGHTA and CDR2 is FQGNSA. This CDR3 is built from 14 residues. This CDR3 is CASSPGPSRETQYF. The DNA of the CDR3 is TGTGCCAGCAGCCCGGGCCCAAGTCGGGAGACCCAGTACTTC.

Sample share makes this clonotype medium-sized (0.01 to 0.1%). The CDR3 sequence is CASSPWGTSGGTDSTDTQYF. CDR3 in DNA: TGCGCCAGCTCCCCGTGGGGGACTAGCGGGGGGACCGATAGCACAGATACGCAGTATTTT. The V and J genes are TRBV5-1 and TRBJ2-3; 15 bases match TRBD2. Trimming removed 7 bases from V and 0 bases from J; junction bases left unmatched: 15. Germline CDR1 and CDR2: SGHRS and YFSETQ. CDR3 length equals 20 residues.

In its sample, this clonotype is medium-sized. V and J are TRBV3-1 and TRBJ1-5, with D perhaps matching TRBD1 (6 bases). Trimming shortened V by 1 base and J by 5 bases, and 12 bases separated the two germline ends. The length of the CDR3 is 15 residues. Germline CDR1 reads LGHDT; CDR2 reads YNNKEL (reference sequence). The CDR3 spells CASSQGIGGDQPQHF. In DNA form, the CDR3 reads TGTGCCAGCAGCCAAGGTATCGGGGGCGATCAGCCCCAGCATTTT.

This clonotype was observed many times. The V gene is TRBV2, the J gene TRBJ2-1; weak D call: TRBD2 (5 bases). Germline CDR1 SNHLY, CDR2 FYNNEI. Trimming took 5 bases from V and 0 from J, leaving 8 bases between them. This CDR3 is built from 14 residues. The CDR3 DNA is TGTGCCAGCAGTCGGGGTCACTCCTACAATGAGCAGTTCTTC. Translated: CASSRGHSYNEQFF. The whole variable domain, remainder taken from reference TRBV2 and TRBJ2-1, is EPEVTQTPSHQVTQMGQEVILRCVPISNHLYFYWYRQILGQKVEFLVSFYNNEISEKSEIFDDQFSVERPDGSNFTLKIRSTKLEDSAMYFCASSRGHSYNEQFFGPGTRLTVL.

With regard to this clonotype: Possible read error: a much larger clone is one base away. The V call is TRBV5-1, the J call TRBJ2-7; D may be TRBD1 (5 bases). Germline CDR1 is SGHRS and CDR2 is YFSETQ. The length of the CDR3 is 13 residues. In DNA, the CDR3 is TGCGTCAGCAGCCCCGCAGGGCACTACGAGCAGTACTTC. Its translation is CVSSPAGHYEQYF.

The chain joins TRBV28 to TRBJ2-3, with D perhaps matching TRBD2 (6 bases). The germline gives CDR1 MDHEN, CDR2 SYDVKM. Trimming pared 4 bases from V and 4 bases from J, leaving 18 bases between. This CDR3 is 16 amino acids long. The CDR3 nucleotides read TGTGCCAGCAGTTCTTCCTTCGGGAGAGGGGCAGATACGCAGTATTTT. It translates to CASSSSFGRGADTQYF.

This clonotype was counted ten times or more. The rearrangement links TRBV19 to TRBJ2-1; 13 nucleotides align to TRBD2. Germline trimming cut 8 bases from V and 0 bases from J; bases unmatched to any gene: 4. CDR3 size: 16 residues. Germline values: CDR1 LNHDA, CDR2 SQIVND (reference sequence). In nucleotides, the CDR3 is TGTGCCAGTCCGGGACTAGCGGGAAGCTCCTACAATGAGCAGTTCTTC. This encodes CASPGLAGSSYNEQFF. Full variable domain (outside the CDR3, taken from reference TRBV19 and TRBJ2-1): DGGITQSPKYLFRKEGQNVTLSCEQNLNHDAMYWYRQDPGQGLRLIYYSQIVNDFQKGDIAEGYSVSREKKESFPLTVTSAQKNPTAFYLCASPGLAGSSYNEQFFGPGTRLTVL.

This chain connects TRBV10-3 to TRBJ1-5; possible D gene TRBD1, 6 bases. CDR1 ENHRY and CDR2 SYGVKD come from the germline V gene. V shed 4 bases and J shed 6 bases, with 13 bases lying between them. The CDR3 loop spans 14 amino acids. The CDR3 region is CAISAAGASQPQHF. CDR3 DNA: TGTGCCATCAGTGCCGCGGGGGCCAGTCAGCCCCAGCATTTT.

By proportion, this clonotype is medium-sized. This chain joins TRBV12-3 or TRBV12-4 and TRBJ2-5, with D possibly called TRBD1 or TRBD2 (5 bases each). CDR3 length: 15 amino acids. V lost 6 bases and J 2 bases, leaving 16 bases between the germline ends. The CDR3, as DNA: TGTGCCAGCAGCAGGTCGGGGCTTACTCAAGAGACCCAGTACTTC. Translation: CASSRSGLTQETQYF.

This clonotype rates as medium-sized. The CDR3 DNA is TGTGCCAGCAGTTACTCGAATGGAAGAGCCACTGAAGCTTTCTTT. It encodes CASSYSNGRATEAFF. The chain recombines TRBV6-5 with TRBJ1-1; D is unclear. The ends were cut back, 0 bases at V and 4 bases at J, with 12 bases in the middle. The CDR3 extends over 15 amino acids. CDR1 is MNHEY and CDR2 is SVGAGI in the germline V gene.

The chain uses TRBV28 and TRBJ1-2; 9 nucleotides line up with TRBD1. CDR1 is MDHEN, CDR2 SYDVKM, per germline. Germline trimming cut 1 base from V and 6 bases from J; bases unmatched to any gene: 9. The CDR3 loop spans 16 amino acids. The CDR3 nucleotides read TGTGCCAGCAGTTTATCGTACGGACAGGGGCTAAATGGCTACACCTTC. It codes for CASSLSYGQGLNGYTF.

This sequence joins TRBV29-1 and TRBJ2-1, with D perhaps matching TRBD2 (6 bases). The V end lost 5 bases, the J end lost 10 bases, and 21 bases lay between the germline ends. Germline V gene lookup returns CDR1 SQVTM and CDR2 ANQGSEA. This CDR3 spans 14 amino acids. The CDR3 region has the DNA TGCAGCGTTATAGCGACTAGATCCCCCAAGGAGCAGTTCTTC. Translated, it gives CSVIATRSPKEQFF.

There are many counts of this clonotype. V is TRBV27 and J is TRBJ2-7, with 11 bases fitting TRBD2. After removal of 5 bases from V and 1 base from J, the junction contained 13 bases not matched to a gene. CDR3 size: 18 residues. Germline-derived CDR1 and CDR2 are MNHEY and SMNVEV (reference sequence). The CDR3 here is CASSPKPPTSGVSYEQYF. The CDR3 DNA sequence: TGTGCCAGCAGTCCTAAACCCCCGACTAGCGGGGTTTCCTACGAGCAGTACTTC.

This clonotype was counted ten times or more. J is TRBJ1-2 and V is TRBV15; D might be TRBD1 (6 bases). V was pared by 0 bases and J by 6 bases, with 14 bases between. Germline CDR1 is LNHNV and CDR2 is YYDKDF (reference sequence). This CDR3 contains 15 residues. CDR3: CATSRDDRDIHGYTF. The CDR3 DNA follows: TGTGCCACCAGCAGAGACGACCGGGACATCCATGGCTACACCTTC.

This clonotype came up many times. The J gene is TRBJ1-5, the V gene TRBV5-4; D may be TRBD1 (6 bases). Per the germline V gene, CDR1 is SGHNT and CDR2 is YYREEE (reference sequence). V lost 5 bases to trimming and J lost 7 bases, with 25 bases between them. The CDR3 is made up of 17 amino acids. CDR3 DNA sequence: TGTGCCAGCAGAGCTCTGGGGGCGGGTCCCAGCGGGCAGCCCCAGCATTTT. Its protein is CASRALGAGPSGQPQHF.

This clonotype turned up a few times. The rearrangement uses TRBV7-2 and TRBJ1-2; D is perhaps TRBD1 (6 bases). Germline loops: CDR1 SGHTA, CDR2 FQGNSA. V lost 5 bases and J lost 8, with 18 bases in between. The CDR3 runs to 14 residues. The CDR3 region has the DNA TGTGCCAGCAGCCCAGTACCAGGGGTTTACGGCTACACCTTC. This gives the protein CASSPVPGVYGYTF.

This sequence joins TRBV11-2 and TRBJ2-1; D is uncertain. The germline V gene has CDR1 SGHAT and CDR2 FQNNGV. Between the trimmed V and J ends, which lost 3 bases and 8 bases, there was a span of 11 bases. CDR3 length: 13 residues. CDR3 region: CASSLRVRHEQFF. CDR3 DNA: TGTGCCAGCAGCTTGAGAGTGAGGCATGAGCAGTTCTTC.

This clonotype was detected many times. The rearrangement joins TRBV19 to TRBJ2-6, with no clear D. Germline CDR1 LNHDA, CDR2 SQIVND (reference sequence). Trimming took off 1 base at V and 12 bases at J, with 4 bases between the two ends. The CDR3 extends over 11 amino acids. The CDR3 sequence: CASSIAGVLTF. The CDR3 region has the DNA TGTGCCAGTAGTATAGCGGGCGTCCTGACTTTC. Drawing the rest from reference TRBV19 and TRBJ2-6, the complete variable domain is DGGITQSPKYLFRKEGQNVTLSCEQNLNHDAMYWYRQDPGQGLRLIYYSQIVNDFQKGDIAEGYSVSREKKESFPLTVTSAQKNPTAFYLCASSIAGVLTFGAGSRLTVL.

The chain combines TRBV29-1 with TRBJ2-5; no firm D call. This CDR3 has 13 amino acids. Germline-derived CDR1 and CDR2 are SQVTM and ANQGSEA. Between the trimmed V and J ends, which lost 4 bases and 3 bases, there was a span of 12 bases. CDR3 residues: CSVGEAVEETQYF. In DNA form, the CDR3 reads TGCAGCGTTGGTGAGGCAGTAGAAGAGACCCAGTACTTC.

This chain links TRBV5-1 with TRBJ2-7; D may be TRBD1 (5 bases). The germline gives CDR1 SGHRS, CDR2 YFSETQ. Between the trimmed V and J ends, which lost 0 bases and 4 bases, there was a span of 14 bases. CDR3 size: 15 residues. This chain's CDR3 is CASSLVQGGMYEQYF. CDR3 in DNA: TGCGCCAGCAGCTTGGTTCAGGGTGGAATGTACGAGCAGTACTTC.